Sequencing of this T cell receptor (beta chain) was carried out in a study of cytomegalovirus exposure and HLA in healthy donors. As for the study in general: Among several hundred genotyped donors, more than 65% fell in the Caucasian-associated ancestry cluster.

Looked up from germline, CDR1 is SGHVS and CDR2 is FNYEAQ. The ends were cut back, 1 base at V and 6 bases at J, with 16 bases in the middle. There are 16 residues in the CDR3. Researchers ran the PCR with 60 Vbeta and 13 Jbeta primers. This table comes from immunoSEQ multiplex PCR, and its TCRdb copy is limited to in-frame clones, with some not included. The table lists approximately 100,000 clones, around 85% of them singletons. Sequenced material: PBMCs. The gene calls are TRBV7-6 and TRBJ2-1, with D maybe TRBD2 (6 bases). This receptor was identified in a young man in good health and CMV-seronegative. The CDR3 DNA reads TGTGCCAGCAGCTTAGTAGGGAGCGAGGAGGGCAATGAGCAGTTCTTC. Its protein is CASSLVGSEEGNEQFF. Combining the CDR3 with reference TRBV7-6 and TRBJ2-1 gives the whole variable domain GAGVSQSPRYKVTKRGQDVALRCDPISGHVSLYWYRQALGQGPEFLTYFNYEAQQDKSGLPNDRFSAERPEGSISTLTIQRTEQRDSAMYRCASSLVGSEEGNEQFFGPGTRLTVL.